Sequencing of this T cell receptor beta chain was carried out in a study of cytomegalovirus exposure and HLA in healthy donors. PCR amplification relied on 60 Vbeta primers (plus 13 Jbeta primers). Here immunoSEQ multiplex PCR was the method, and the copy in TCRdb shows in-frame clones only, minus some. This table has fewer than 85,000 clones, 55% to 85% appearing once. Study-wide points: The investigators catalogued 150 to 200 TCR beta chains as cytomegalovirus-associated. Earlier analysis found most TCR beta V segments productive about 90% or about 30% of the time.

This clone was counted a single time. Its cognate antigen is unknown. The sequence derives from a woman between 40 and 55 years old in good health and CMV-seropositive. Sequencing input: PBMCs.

In DNA form, the CDR3 reads TGTGCCAGCTCACCATTCTTCTCGACTAGACAGAGCAGCCTGGATGGCTACACCTTC. It yields the protein CASSPFFSTRQSSLDGYTF. The V gene is TRBV18, the J gene TRBJ1-2; D is possibly TRBD1 (5 bases). Germline loops: CDR1 KGHSH, CDR2 LQKENI. Between the trimmed V and J ends, which lost 2 bases and 6 bases, there was a span of 28 bases. CDR3 length equals 19 residues.